Each of the 23 T cell receptor beta chains below was sequenced from the same sample in a study of Ad26.COV2.S vaccination and SARS-CoV-2 variants. Some clones are missing from TCRdb's copy, which holds only in-frame ones; the method was immunoSEQ multiplex PCR. Found here are about 410,000 clones, 92% of them singletons; the top ten hold roughly 1.7%. Treatment reported: roughly 20 received Ad26.COV2.S at low or high dose, single or two shots; about 5 received placebo; per-sample allocation not given. Sampling was performed 63 days after the first vaccine or placebo injection. The sequencing used peripheral blood, collected in a trial of Ad26.COV2.S vaccine versus placebo. These receptors all stem from a person between 18 and 60 years old who received the Ad26.COV2.S COVID-19 vaccine or a placebo.

The chain employs TRBV2 and TRBJ2-3; D assignment may be TRBD1 or TRBD2 (6 bases each). The CDR3 has 14 residues. CDR1 SNHLY and CDR2 FYNNEI come from the germline V gene. V was trimmed by 8 bases and J by 1 base, leaving 13 bases between them. The chain's CDR3 is CASSWGAGTDTQYF. In DNA, the CDR3 is TGTGCCAGCTCTTGGGGGGCCGGCACAGATACGCAGTATTTT.

This clone has just a few counts. This chain joins TRBV13 and TRBJ2-2; D may be TRBD2 (5 bases). Trimming took off 5 bases at V and 7 bases at J, with 20 bases between the two ends. The CDR3 length is 16 residues. CDR1 is PRHDT and CDR2 is FYEKMQ in the germline V gene (reference sequence). The CDR3 protein is CASSPSLQPAGGELFF. The CDR3, as DNA: TGTGCCAGCAGCCCATCCCTCCAACCGGCGGGCGGGGAGCTGTTTTTT.

The V and J genes are TRBV4-3 and TRBJ1-1; the D gene is possibly TRBD1 (5 bases). The CDR3 is 14 amino acids. V gave up 3 bases and J gave up 3 bases, with 11 bases separating them. CDR1 LGHNA and CDR2 YSLEER come from the germline V gene. This chain's CDR3 is CASSHSRGDTEAFF. The CDR3 nucleotides read TGCGCCAGCAGCCATAGCCGGGGGGACACTGAAGCTTTCTTT.

The chain recombines TRBV10-3 with TRBJ2-5; D is possibly TRBD1 (5 bases). Trimming took 6 bases from V and 5 from J, leaving 13 bases between them. This CDR3 is built from 13 residues. Germline V lookup: CDR1 ENHRY, CDR2 SYGVKD. The CDR3 loop reads CAISLRVGETQYF. CDR3 nucleotide sequence: TGTGCCATCAGCCTCAGGGTTGGGGAGACCCAGTACTTC.

V is TRBV5-6 and J is TRBJ2-1, with 9 bases aligning to TRBD1. The CDR3 covers 16 residues. The germline gives CDR1 SGHDT, CDR2 YYEEEE. Unmatched junction bases numbered 10, after V lost 4 bases and J lost 5 bases. The CDR3 reads CASSHPFGQGNNEQFF. As DNA, the CDR3 is TGTGCCAGCAGCCATCCTTTTGGACAGGGGAACAATGAGCAGTTCTTC.

The rearrangement joins TRBV7-2 to TRBJ1-1; D call uncertain. Germline V gene lookup returns CDR1 SGHTA and CDR2 FQGNSA. V was pared by 1 base and J by 6 bases, with 15 bases between. This CDR3 comprises 15 residues. The CDR3 nucleotides are TGTGCCAGCAGCTTAGGGACGGTTAGGAGGTCTGAAGCTTTCTTT. Protein: CASSLGTVRRSEAFF.

The rearrangement joins TRBV9 to TRBJ1-1; D is undetermined. The CDR3 covers 13 residues. V was shortened by 3 bases and J by 7 bases, with 13 bases between the two germline ends. Germline V lookup: CDR1 SGDLS, CDR2 YYNGEE. The CDR3 loop is CASSALPPLEAFF. The CDR3 DNA reads as TGTGCCAGCAGCGCCCTTCCTCCCCTTGAAGCTTTCTTT.

This clone was counted between two and nine times. The chain couples TRBV28 to TRBJ1-3, with D possibly being TRBD1 (6 bases). V was clipped by 5 bases and J by 3 bases, with 11 bases between them. CDR1 and CDR2 from the germline V gene are MDHEN and SYDVKM. This CDR3 has 14 amino acids. CDR3 region: CASSQGSLGNTIYF. DNA of the CDR3: TGTGCCAGCAGTCAGGGGAGTCTTGGAAACACCATATATTTT.

This clone was counted between two and nine times. The rearrangement links TRBV30 to TRBJ1-2, with D possibly matching TRBD1 (5 bases). Germline CDR1 and CDR2: GTSNPN and SVGIG (reference sequence). V shed 5 bases and J shed 5 bases, with 15 bases lying between them. The CDR3 has 13 residues. The chain's CDR3 is CAWGGLSRYGYTF. The CDR3 coding sequence is TGTGCCTGGGGGGGACTAAGCCGATATGGCTACACCTTC.

Regarding this clone: The identical CDR3 is also encoded by other nucleotide sequences in the sample. This chain connects TRBV7-9 to TRBJ1-2, with 7 bases lining up with TRBD1. V gave up 1 base and J gave up 2 bases; unmatched junction bases: 1. Germline-derived CDR1 and CDR2 are SEHNR and FQNEAQ (reference sequence). This CDR3 spans 14 amino acids. In DNA form, the CDR3 reads TGTGCCAGCAGCTTAGGAGGGGGCAACTATGGCTACACCTTC. It specifies CASSLGGGNYGYTF. Together with reference TRBV7-9 and TRBJ1-2, the CDR3 gives the full variable domain: DTGVSQNPRHKITKRGQNVTFRCDPISEHNRLYWYRQTLGQGPEFLTYFQNEAQLEKSRLLSDRFSAERPKGSFSTLEIQRTEQGDSAMYLCASSLGGGNYGYTFGSGTRLTVV.

The chain employs TRBV29-1 and TRBJ2-6; tentatively, D is TRBD1 (7 bases). Trimming left V 5 bases short and J 2 bases short, with 25 bases between. The CDR3 sequence is 19 residues long. Germline lookup yields CDR1 SQVTM and CDR2 ANQGSEA. Here the CDR3 reads CSVRLGGKITGAGANVLTF. CDR3 coding DNA: TGCAGCGTTAGGTTGGGGGGAAAGATAACAGGGGCTGGGGCCAACGTCCTGACTTTC.

The rearrangement joins TRBV5-6 to TRBJ1-1; D remains ambiguous. The germline V gene encodes CDR1 SGHDT and CDR2 YYEEEE. Trimming cost V 0 bases and J 2 bases, with 8 bases left between them. This CDR3 contains 14 residues. CDR3 nucleotide sequence: TGTGCCAGCAGCTTGGTTCGGGGTAACACTGAAGCTTTCTTT. This codes for CASSLVRGNTEAFF. Supplemented by reference TRBV5-6 and TRBJ1-1, the full variable domain reads DAGVTQSPTHLIKTRGQQVTLRCSPKSGHDTVSWYQQALGQGPQFIFQYYEEEERQRGNFPDRFSGHQFPNYSSELNVNALLLGDSALYLCASSLVRGNTEAFFGQGTRLTVV.

This rearrangement joins TRBV7-9 to TRBJ1-2; D is unclear. Trimming took 1 base from V and 10 from J, leaving 13 bases between them. Looked up from germline, CDR1 is SEHNR and CDR2 is FQNEAQ (reference sequence). The CDR3 sequence is 13 residues long. The chain's CDR3 is CASSLGKAANYTF. The CDR3 DNA reads TGTGCCAGCAGCTTAGGGAAAGCGGCTAACTACACCTTC.

The chain carries TRBV27 and TRBJ1-6; TRBD1 matches at 11 bases. This CDR3 has 16 residues. Per germline, CDR1 MNHEY and CDR2 SMNVEV (reference sequence). Germline trimming cut 0 bases from V and 9 bases from J; bases unmatched to any gene: 4. CDR3 DNA sequence: TGTGCCAGCAGTTTATCAGGACAGGGGGCAGGTTCACCCCTCCACTTT. It specifies CASSLSGQGAGSPLHF.

The gene calls are TRBV7-8 and TRBJ2-7; D might be TRBD1 (6 bases). Germline CDR1 reads SGHVS; CDR2 reads FQNEAQ. The CDR3 is 14 residues long. V was cut by 5 bases and J by 4 bases, with 15 bases left in between. CDR3 nucleotides: TGTGCCAGCAGCAAGACAGGAGACCCTTACGAGCAGTACTTC. Amino acid sequence: CASSKTGDPYEQYF.

The chain uses TRBV4-1 and TRBJ2-1; no firm D call. The CDR3 consists of 16 residues. The V gene lost 1 base and the J gene lost 6 bases, with 16 bases spanning the gap. Germline CDR1 is MGHRA and CDR2 is YSYEKL. CDR3: CASSQGAGLPFNEQFF. CDR3 DNA: TGCGCCAGCAGCCAAGGTGCAGGTCTCCCCTTCAATGAGCAGTTCTTC.

The chain uses TRBV2 and TRBJ1-5, with TRBD1 matching over 7 bases. The CDR3 loop spans 15 amino acids. The V segment lost 1 base and the J segment 2 bases; nucleotides outside the gene matches: 2. Looked up from germline, CDR1 is SNHLY and CDR2 is FYNNEI. In DNA, the CDR3 is TGTGCCAGCAGTGAAGACAGGGGAGGCAATCAGCCCCAGCATTTT. It yields the protein CASSEDRGGNQPQHF.

With respect to this clone: This sample also contains other DNA sequences that code for the same CDR3. The chain links TRBV5-1 to TRBJ2-5; 9 bases agree with TRBD2. Germline V lookup: CDR1 SGHRS, CDR2 YFSETQ. The ends lost 0 bases at V and 3 bases at J; junction bases unmatched: 3. The CDR3 contains 15 residues. The CDR3 DNA reads as TGCGCCAGCAGCTTGGGCTCTAGCGGGGAAGAGACCCAGTACTTC. Translated: CASSLGSSGEETQYF.

The chain uses TRBV12-5 and TRBJ2-1; 8 bases are a match to TRBD2. V gave up 1 base and J gave up 10 bases; unmatched junction bases: 3. This CDR3 spans 13 amino acids. Germline V CDR1 and CDR2: LGHNT, FRNRAP. The CDR3 nucleotides are TGTGCTAGTGGTTTGGGGATAGCGGGGGAGCAGTTCTTC. Protein sequence: CASGLGIAGEQFF.

The rearrangement uses TRBV15 and TRBJ2-5; either TRBD1 or TRBD2 may fit D (5 bases each). The CDR3 runs to 15 residues. V was pared by 3 bases and J by 2 bases, with 13 bases between. Germline CDR1 is LNHNV and CDR2 is YYDKDF (reference sequence). CDR3 DNA: TGTGCCACCAGCAGTCTTCGGGGCAGGCAAGAGACCCAGTACTTC. Encoded protein: CATSSLRGRQETQYF.

This chain links TRBV30 with TRBJ1-3; D ambiguous. CDR1 and CDR2 from the germline V gene are GTSNPN and SVGIG (reference sequence). Trimming removed 0 bases from V and 0 bases from J, with 12 bases in between. The CDR3 is made up of 16 amino acids. For the CDR3, the DNA is TGTGCCTGGAGTGTTGGGCACCTGAGCTCTGGAAACACCATATATTTT. It specifies CAWSVGHLSSGNTIYF.

The CDR3: CASSYLKRAGDEQYF. As DNA, the CDR3 is TGTGCCAGCAGTTACCTCAAAAGGGCGGGGGACGAGCAGTACTTC. This sequence joins TRBV6-2 or TRBV6-3 and TRBJ2-7; TRBD2 matches at 7 bases. Germline CDR1 MNHEY, CDR2 SVGEGT. After removal of 2 bases from V and 5 bases from J, the junction contained 9 bases not matched to a gene. This CDR3 spans 15 amino acids.

This chain uses TRBV28 with TRBJ2-3; D is possibly TRBD1 (5 bases). Trimming left V 4 bases short and J 0 bases short, with 11 bases between. The germline CDR1 and CDR2 sequences are MDHEN and SYDVKM. The CDR3 has 15 residues. As DNA, the CDR3 is TGTGCCAGCAGTTCGACAGCTGCTAGCACAGATACGCAGTATTTT. Translated: CASSSTAASTDTQYF.